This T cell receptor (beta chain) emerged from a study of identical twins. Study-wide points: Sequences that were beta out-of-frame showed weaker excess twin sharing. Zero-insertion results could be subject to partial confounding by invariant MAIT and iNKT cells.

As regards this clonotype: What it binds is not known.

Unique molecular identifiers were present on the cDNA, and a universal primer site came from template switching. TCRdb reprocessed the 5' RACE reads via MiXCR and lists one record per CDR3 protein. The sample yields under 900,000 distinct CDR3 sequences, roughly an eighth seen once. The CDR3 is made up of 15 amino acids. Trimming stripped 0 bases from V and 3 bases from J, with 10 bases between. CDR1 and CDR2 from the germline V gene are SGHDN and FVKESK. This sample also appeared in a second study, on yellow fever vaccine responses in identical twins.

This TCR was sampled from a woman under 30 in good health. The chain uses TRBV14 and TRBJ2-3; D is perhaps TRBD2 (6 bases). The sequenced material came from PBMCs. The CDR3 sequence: CASSQDQGLTDTQYF. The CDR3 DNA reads TGTGCCAGCAGCCAAGATCAGGGACTGACAGATACGCAGTATTTT.